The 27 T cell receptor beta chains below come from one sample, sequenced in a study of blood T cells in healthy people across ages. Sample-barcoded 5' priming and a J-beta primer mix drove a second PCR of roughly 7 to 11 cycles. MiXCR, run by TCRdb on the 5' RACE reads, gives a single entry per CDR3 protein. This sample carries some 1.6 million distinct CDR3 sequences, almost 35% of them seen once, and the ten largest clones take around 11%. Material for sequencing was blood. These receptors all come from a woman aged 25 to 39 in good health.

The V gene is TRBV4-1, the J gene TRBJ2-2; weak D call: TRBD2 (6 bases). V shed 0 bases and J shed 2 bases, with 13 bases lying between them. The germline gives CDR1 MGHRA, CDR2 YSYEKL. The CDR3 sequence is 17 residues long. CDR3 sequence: CASSQDWASVNTGELFF. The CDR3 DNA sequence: TGCGCCAGCAGCCAAGATTGGGCTAGCGTCAACACCGGGGAGCTGTTTTTT.

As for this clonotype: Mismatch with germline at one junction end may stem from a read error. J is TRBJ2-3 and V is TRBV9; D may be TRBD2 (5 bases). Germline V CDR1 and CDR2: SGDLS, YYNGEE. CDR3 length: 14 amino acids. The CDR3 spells CAGSVVSGTDTQYF. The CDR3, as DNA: TGTGCCGGCAGCGTAGTGAGCGGAACAGATACGCAGTATTTT.

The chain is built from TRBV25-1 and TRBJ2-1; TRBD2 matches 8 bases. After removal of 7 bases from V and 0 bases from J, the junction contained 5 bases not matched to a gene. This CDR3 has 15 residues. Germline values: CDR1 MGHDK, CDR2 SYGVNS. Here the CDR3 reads CASTGLGGSYNEQFF. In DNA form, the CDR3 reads TGTGCCAGCACGGGACTAGGGGGCTCCTACAATGAGCAGTTCTTC.

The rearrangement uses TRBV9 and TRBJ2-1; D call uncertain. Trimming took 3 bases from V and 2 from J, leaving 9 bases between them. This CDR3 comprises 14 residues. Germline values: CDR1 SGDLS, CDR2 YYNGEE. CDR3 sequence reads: CASSAALTYNEQFF. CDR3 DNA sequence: TGTGCCAGCAGCGCCGCACTAACCTACAATGAGCAGTTCTTC.

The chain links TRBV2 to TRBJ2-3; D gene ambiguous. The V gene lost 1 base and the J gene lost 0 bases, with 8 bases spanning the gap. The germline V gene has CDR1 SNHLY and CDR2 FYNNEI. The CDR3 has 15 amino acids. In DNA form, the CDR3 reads TGTGCCAGCAGTGAAGAGTTTACTAGCACAGATACGCAGTATTTT. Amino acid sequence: CASSEEFTSTDTQYF.

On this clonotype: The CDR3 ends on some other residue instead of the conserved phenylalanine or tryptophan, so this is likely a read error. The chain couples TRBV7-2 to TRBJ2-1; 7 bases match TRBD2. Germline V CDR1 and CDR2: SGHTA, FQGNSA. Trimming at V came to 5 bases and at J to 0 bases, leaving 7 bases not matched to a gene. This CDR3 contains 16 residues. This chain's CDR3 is CASSRLRGSSYNEQFS. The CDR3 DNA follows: TGTGCCAGCAGCCGCCTGCGGGGGAGCTCCTACAATGAGCAGTTCTCC.

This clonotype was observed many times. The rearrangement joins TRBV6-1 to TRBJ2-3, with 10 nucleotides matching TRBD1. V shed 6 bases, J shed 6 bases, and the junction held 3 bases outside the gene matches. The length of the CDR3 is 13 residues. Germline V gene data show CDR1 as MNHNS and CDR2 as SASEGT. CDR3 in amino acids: CASRRTGGDTQYF. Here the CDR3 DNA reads TGTGCCAGCAGGAGGACAGGGGGGGATACGCAGTATTTT.

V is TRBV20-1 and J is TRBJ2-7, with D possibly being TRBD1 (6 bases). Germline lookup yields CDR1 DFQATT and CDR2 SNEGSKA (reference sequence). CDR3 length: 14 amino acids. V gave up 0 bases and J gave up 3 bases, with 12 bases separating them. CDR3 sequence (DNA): TGCAGTGCTAGAGATGCAGGGGCTGACTACGAGCAGTACTTC. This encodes CSARDAGADYEQYF.

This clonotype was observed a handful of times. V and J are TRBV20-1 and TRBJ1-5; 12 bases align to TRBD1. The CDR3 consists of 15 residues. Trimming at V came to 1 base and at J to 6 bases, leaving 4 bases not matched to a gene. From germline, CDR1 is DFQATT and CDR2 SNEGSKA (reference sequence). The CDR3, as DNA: TGCAGTGCTAGAGGGGGACAGGGGGCTAGTCAGCCCCAGCATTTT. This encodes CSARGGQGASQPQHF.

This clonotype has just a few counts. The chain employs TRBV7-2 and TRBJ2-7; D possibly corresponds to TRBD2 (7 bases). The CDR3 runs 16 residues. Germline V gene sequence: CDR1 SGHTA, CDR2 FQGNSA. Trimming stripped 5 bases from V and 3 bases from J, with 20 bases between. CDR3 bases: TGTGCCAGCAGCCCCACTGCGAGGGGGGGGCTCTACGAGCAGTACTTC. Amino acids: CASSPTARGGLYEQYF.

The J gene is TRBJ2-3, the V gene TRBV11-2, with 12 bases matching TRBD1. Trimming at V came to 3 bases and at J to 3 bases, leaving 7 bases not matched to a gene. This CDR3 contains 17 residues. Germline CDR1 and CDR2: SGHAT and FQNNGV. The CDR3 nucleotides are TGTGCCAGCAGCTTGACCGGGACAGGGGGCGGTACAGATACGCAGTATTTT. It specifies CASSLTGTGGGTDTQYF.

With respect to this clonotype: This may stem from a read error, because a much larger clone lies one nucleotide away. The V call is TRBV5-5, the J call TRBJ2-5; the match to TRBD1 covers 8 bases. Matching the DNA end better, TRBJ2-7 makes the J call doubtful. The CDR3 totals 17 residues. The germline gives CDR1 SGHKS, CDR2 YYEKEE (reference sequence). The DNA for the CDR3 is TGTGCCAGCAGCGAGGGACCGACAGGGGTTTCTTCTTGCGAGCAGTACTTC. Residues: CASSEGPTGVSSCEQYF.

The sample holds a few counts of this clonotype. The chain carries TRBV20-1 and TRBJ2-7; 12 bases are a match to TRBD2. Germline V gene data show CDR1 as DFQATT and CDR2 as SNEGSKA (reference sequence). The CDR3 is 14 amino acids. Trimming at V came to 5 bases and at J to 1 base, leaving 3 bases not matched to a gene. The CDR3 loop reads CSAVGLAGSYEQYF. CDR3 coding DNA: TGCAGTGCTGTAGGACTAGCGGGATCCTACGAGCAGTACTTC.

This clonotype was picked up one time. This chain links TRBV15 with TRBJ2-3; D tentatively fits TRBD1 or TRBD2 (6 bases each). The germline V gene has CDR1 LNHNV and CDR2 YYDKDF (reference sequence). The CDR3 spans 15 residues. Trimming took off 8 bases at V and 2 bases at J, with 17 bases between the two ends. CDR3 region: CATGGTLRHTDTQYF. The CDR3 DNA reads TGTGCCACCGGGGGGACACTCCGCCACACAGATACGCAGTATTTT.

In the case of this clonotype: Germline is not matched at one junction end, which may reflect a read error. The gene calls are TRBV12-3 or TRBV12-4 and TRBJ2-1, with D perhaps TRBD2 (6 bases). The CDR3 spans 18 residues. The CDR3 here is CVSNLGLNSRAGYNEQFF. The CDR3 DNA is TGTGTCAGCAATCTTGGTCTGAACTCTAGAGCGGGCTACAATGAGCAGTTCTTC.

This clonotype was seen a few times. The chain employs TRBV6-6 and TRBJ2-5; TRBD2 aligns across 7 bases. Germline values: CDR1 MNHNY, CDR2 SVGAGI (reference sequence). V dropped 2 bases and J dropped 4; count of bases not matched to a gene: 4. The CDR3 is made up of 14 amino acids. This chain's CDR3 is CASSYVTGGETQYF. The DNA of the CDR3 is TGTGCCAGCAGTTACGTTACGGGGGGAGAGACCCAGTACTTC.

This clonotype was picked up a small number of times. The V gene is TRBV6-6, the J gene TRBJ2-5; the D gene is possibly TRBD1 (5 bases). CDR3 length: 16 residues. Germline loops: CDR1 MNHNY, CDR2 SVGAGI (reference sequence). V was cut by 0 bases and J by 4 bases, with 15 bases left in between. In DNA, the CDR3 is TGTGCCAGCAGTTACTCGAGACAGACTGGCCGAGAGACCCAGTACTTC. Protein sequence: CASSYSRQTGRETQYF.

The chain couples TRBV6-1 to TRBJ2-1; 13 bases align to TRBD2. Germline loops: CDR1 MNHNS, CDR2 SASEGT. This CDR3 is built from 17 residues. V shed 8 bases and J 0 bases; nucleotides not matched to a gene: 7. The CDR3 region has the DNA TGTGCCAGCCCGGGACTAGCGGGGTCGGTCTCCTACAATGAGCAGTTCTTC. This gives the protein CASPGLAGSVSYNEQFF.

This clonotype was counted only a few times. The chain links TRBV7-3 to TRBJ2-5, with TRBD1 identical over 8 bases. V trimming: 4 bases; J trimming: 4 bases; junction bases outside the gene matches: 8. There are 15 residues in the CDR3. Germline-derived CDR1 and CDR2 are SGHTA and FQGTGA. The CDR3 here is CASSSTGTGGETQYF. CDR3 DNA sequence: TGTGCCAGCAGCTCAACGGGGACAGGTGGAGAGACCCAGTACTTC.

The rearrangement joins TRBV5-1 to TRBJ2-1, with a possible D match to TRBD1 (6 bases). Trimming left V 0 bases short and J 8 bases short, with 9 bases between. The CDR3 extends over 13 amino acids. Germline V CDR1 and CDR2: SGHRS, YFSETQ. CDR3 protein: CASSLGGPYEQFF. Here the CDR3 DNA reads TGCGCCAGCAGCTTGGGGGGGCCCTATGAGCAGTTCTTC.

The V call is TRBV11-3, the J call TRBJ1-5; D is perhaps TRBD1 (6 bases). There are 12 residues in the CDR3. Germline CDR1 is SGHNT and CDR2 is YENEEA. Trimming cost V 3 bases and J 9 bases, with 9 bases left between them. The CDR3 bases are TGTGCCAGCAGCTTGGGGGCCGGGCCCCAGCATTTT. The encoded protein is CASSLGAGPQHF.

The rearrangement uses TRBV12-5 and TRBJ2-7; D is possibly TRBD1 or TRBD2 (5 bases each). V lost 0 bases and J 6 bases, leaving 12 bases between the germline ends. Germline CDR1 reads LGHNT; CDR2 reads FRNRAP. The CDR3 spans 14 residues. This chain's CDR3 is CASGLVLRGREQYF. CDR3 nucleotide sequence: TGTGCTAGTGGTTTGGTACTCCGGGGACGCGAGCAGTACTTC.

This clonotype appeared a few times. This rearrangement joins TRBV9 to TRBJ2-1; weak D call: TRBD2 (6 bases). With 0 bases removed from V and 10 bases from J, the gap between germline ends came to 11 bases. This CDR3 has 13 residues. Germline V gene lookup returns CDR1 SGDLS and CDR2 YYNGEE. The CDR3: CASSVVPGREQFF. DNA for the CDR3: TGTGCCAGCAGCGTAGTGCCAGGGAGGGAGCAGTTCTTC.

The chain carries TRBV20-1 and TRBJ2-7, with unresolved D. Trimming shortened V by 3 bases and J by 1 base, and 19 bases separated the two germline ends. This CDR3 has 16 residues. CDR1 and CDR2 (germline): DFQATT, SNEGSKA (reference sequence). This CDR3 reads CSASDPRAGLSYEQYF. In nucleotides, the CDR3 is TGCAGTGCTAGTGATCCCCGGGCCGGTCTTTCCTACGAGCAGTACTTC.

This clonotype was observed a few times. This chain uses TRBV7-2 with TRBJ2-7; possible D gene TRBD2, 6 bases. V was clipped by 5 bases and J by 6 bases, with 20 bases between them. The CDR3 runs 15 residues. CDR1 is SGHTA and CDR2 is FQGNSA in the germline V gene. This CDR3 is CASSPSTWRDREQYF. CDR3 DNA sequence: TGTGCCAGCAGCCCCTCTACGTGGCGGGATCGCGAGCAGTACTTC.

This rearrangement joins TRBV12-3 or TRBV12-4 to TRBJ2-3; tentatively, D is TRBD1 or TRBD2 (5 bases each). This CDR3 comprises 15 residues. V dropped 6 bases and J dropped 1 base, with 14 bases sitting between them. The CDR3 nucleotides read TGTGCCAGCAGCCCCCTCCGGGGCCGCACAGATACGCAGTATTTT. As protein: CASSPLRGRTDTQYF.

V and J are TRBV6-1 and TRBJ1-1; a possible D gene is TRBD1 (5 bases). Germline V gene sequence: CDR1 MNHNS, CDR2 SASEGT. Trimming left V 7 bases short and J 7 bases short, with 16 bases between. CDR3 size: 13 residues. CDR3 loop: CASIVGQSFEAFF. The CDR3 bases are TGTGCCAGCATAGTGGGGCAGAGTTTTGAAGCTTTCTTT.